What follows is one T cell receptor beta chain and its context. Its antigen is not known. The data originate from a study of T cells after yellow fever vaccination. General observations from the study: Weaker overall, the secondary response nonetheless peaked faster (day 5 versus 15).

The CDR3 spans 14 residues. The germline V gene encodes CDR1 MNHEY and CDR2 SVGEGT. The V end lost 2 bases, the J end lost 9 bases, and 11 bases lay between the germline ends. Production of TCR cDNA was by 5'RACE template switching, which also added a universal primer site and UMIs. MiXCR was run by TCRdb on the 5' RACE reads, yielding one entry per CDR3 protein. This sample yields some 300,000 distinct CDR3 sequences, of which approximately 10% are seen a single time; approximately 3.3% belongs to the top ten. This TCR was sampled from a man aged 18 to 30 who received the YFV17D yellow fever vaccine. This specimen consisted of CD4+ T cells sorted from PBMCs, obtained 5 days after the yellow fever booster vaccination. This chain uses TRBV6-2 or TRBV6-3 with TRBJ1-6, with D maybe TRBD1 (5 bases). The CDR3 sequence: CASSYRQNPSPLHF. The DNA for the CDR3 is TGTGCCAGCAGTTACAGACAGAACCCTTCACCCCTCCACTTT.